This passage covers 20 T cell receptor beta chains from one sample sequenced in a study of T cell responses to AZD1222 COVID-19 vaccine. The assay was immunoSEQ multiplex PCR, and TCRdb's table has in-frame clones only and misses some. The repertoire includes 90,000 to 150,000 clones, 80% to 90% of them detected once, and roughly 2.6% sits in the top ten. The source was peripheral blood, collected on day 0 of AZD1222 vaccination. All receptors derive from an adult in good health.

The J gene is TRBJ1-6, the V gene TRBV28, with 9 bases fitting TRBD1. J gave up 6 bases and V 7 bases, and 13 bases lay outside the gene matches. CDR1 and CDR2 (germline): MDHEN, SYDVKM. This CDR3 has 17 residues. The CDR3 sequence is CASKYIGQGTRNSPLHF. The CDR3, as DNA: TGTGCCAGCAAATACATCGGACAGGGGACCCGTAATTCACCCCTCCACTTT.

CDR3: CASSLDTRYEQYF. CDR3 bases: TGTGCCAGCAGCTTGGACACTCGGTACGAGCAGTACTTC. The V gene is TRBV5-6, the J gene TRBJ2-7, with unresolved D. Trimming removed 0 bases from V and 4 bases from J, with 8 bases in between. The germline V gene encodes CDR1 SGHDT and CDR2 YYEEEE. This CDR3 contains 13 residues.

This clone has only one observation. The CDR3 protein is CAIKLAGAGGELFF. CDR3 DNA: TGTGCCATCAAACTAGCGGGAGCCGGCGGGGAGCTGTTTTTT. V usage is TRBV10-3 and J usage is TRBJ2-2, with TRBD2 matching 11 bases. Per germline, CDR1 ENHRY and CDR2 SYGVKD. CDR3 length: 14 amino acids. Trimming took 7 bases from V and 7 from J; bases not matched to a gene: 5.

The chain uses TRBV18 and TRBJ1-6; 9 bases fit TRBD1. Germline V lookup: CDR1 KGHSH, CDR2 LQKENI. J lost 15 bases, V lost 4 bases, and 13 bases had no gene match. The CDR3 extends over 15 amino acids. CDR3 DNA: TGTGCCAGCTCACAAGCCGGGACAGGGAGCATTGTCCTCCACTTT. This gives the protein CASSQAGTGSIVLHF.

The chain recombines TRBV4-2 with TRBJ2-7; 15 bases agree with TRBD2. This CDR3 spans 18 amino acids. The V gene end was trimmed by 0 bases and the J gene end by 8 bases; junction bases not matched to a gene: 11. Germline V CDR1 and CDR2: LGHNA, YNFKEQ. The CDR3 reads CASSQDRPQGLAGGKQYF. In DNA, the CDR3 is TGTGCCAGCAGCCAAGACCGACCGCAGGGACTAGCGGGAGGTAAGCAGTACTTC.

V is TRBV5-1 and J is TRBJ2-2; D not resolved. This CDR3 spans 13 amino acids. V dropped 5 bases and J dropped 5 bases, with 10 bases sitting between them. CDR1 and CDR2 from the germline V gene are SGHRS and YFSETQ. The CDR3 loop is CASSQDRTGELFF. The CDR3 nucleotides read TGCGCCAGCAGTCAAGACCGAACCGGGGAGCTGTTTTTT.

The chain joins TRBV14 to TRBJ1-2, with a weak D call TRBD1 (5 bases). The germline gives CDR1 SGHDN, CDR2 FVKESK. The CDR3 totals 16 residues. The V end was cut by 4 bases, the J end by 6 bases, with 21 bases between. The CDR3: CASSRSLRQGSDGYTF. The DNA of the CDR3 is TGTGCCAGCAGCCGAAGTTTAAGGCAGGGCTCCGATGGCTACACCTTC.

The chain employs TRBV7-2 and TRBJ2-7, with TRBD1 matching over 10 bases. The CDR3 covers 14 residues. The germline CDR1 and CDR2 sequences are SGHTA and FQGNSA. V shed 6 bases and J 6 bases; nucleotides not matched to a gene: 8. The CDR3 spells CASRGDRGFSEQYF. Here the CDR3 DNA reads TGTGCCAGCAGGGGGGACAGGGGCTTCTCCGAGCAGTACTTC.

This sequence joins TRBV19 and TRBJ1-5, with TRBD1 as a possible D gene (5 bases). The germline V gene encodes CDR1 LNHDA and CDR2 SQIVND (reference sequence). The CDR3 runs to 16 residues. V lost 5 bases, J lost 1 base, and 15 bases lay in between. This chain's CDR3 is CASSPRRGTSNQPQHF. DNA of the CDR3: TGTGCCAGTAGTCCACGACGGGGGACGAGCAATCAGCCCCAGCATTTT.

The chain recombines TRBV4-1 with TRBJ2-2, with unresolved D. Looked up from germline, CDR1 is MGHRA and CDR2 is YSYEKL. V dropped 5 bases and J dropped 2 bases, with 12 bases sitting between them. The CDR3 is made up of 15 amino acids. CDR3 residues: CASSVTSLNTGELFF. The CDR3 DNA reads as TGCGCCAGCAGCGTTACATCCCTAAACACCGGGGAGCTGTTTTTT.

CDR3 sequence reads: CASSPRTGANTEAFF. The CDR3 region has the DNA TGTGCCAGCAGCCCGAGGACAGGAGCGAACACTGAAGCTTTCTTT. This sequence joins TRBV5-4 and TRBJ1-1; 7 bases are shared with TRBD1. The CDR3 has 15 residues. Germline V gene sequence: CDR1 SGHNT, CDR2 YYREEE (reference sequence). The ends lost 4 bases at V and 1 base at J; junction bases unmatched: 7.

The chain joins TRBV3-1 (or the pseudogene TRBV3-2) to TRBJ1-6; D is perhaps TRBD1 (5 bases). The germline V gene has CDR1 LGHDT and CDR2 YNNKEL (reference sequence). V lost 9 bases to trimming and J lost 9 bases, with 18 bases between them. The CDR3 totals 14 residues. DNA of the CDR3: TGTGCCAGTTCTCTTGGCCAGGGTCGTTCACCCCTCCACTTT. Translation: CASSLGQGRSPLHF.

This clone was counted a few times. The genes are TRBV19 and TRBJ1-1; 9 bases match TRBD1. Trimming removed 7 bases from V and 1 base from J; junction bases left unmatched: 4. Germline CDR1 reads LNHDA; CDR2 reads SQIVND (reference sequence). The CDR3 totals 14 residues. The CDR3 DNA reads TGTGCCAGTACCGAGACAGGGGGGAACACTGAAGCTTTCTTT. This sequence encodes CASTETGGNTEAFF.

J is TRBJ2-2 and V is TRBV7-2, with 10 bases aligning to TRBD1. Germline CDR1 is SGHTA and CDR2 is FQGNSA. This CDR3 region has 15 residues. V shed 4 bases, J shed 6 bases, and the junction held 5 bases outside the gene matches. CDR3 nucleotides: TGTGCCAGCAGCTCCGGGACAGGGGCGTCCGGGGAGCTGTTTTTT. Translation: CASSSGTGASGELFF. The full variable domain, its missing parts supplied by reference TRBV7-2 and TRBJ2-2, is GAGVSQSPSNKVTEKGKDVELRCDPISGHTALYWYRQSLGQGLEFLIYFQGNSAPDKSGLPSDRFSAERTGGSVSTLTIQRTQQEDSAVYLCASSSGTGASGELFFGEGSRLTVL.

The chain employs TRBV4-1 and TRBJ2-1; TRBD2 is a possible D gene (6 bases). Germline V gives CDR1 MGHRA, CDR2 YSYEKL. This CDR3 contains 13 residues. Trimming cost V 4 bases and J 3 bases, with 7 bases left between them. The CDR3 DNA is TGCGCCAGCAGCCGGGACTTCTACAATGAGCAGTTCTTC. This sequence encodes CASSRDFYNEQFF.

In this sample, this clone turned up once. The chain is built from TRBV6-5 and TRBJ1-3; no clear D gene. Between the trimmed V and J ends, which lost 8 bases and 3 bases, there was a span of 8 bases. The CDR3 contains 12 residues. The germline gives CDR1 MNHEY, CDR2 SVGAGI. The CDR3 nucleotides read TGTGCCAGCGGGCGGAGTGGAAACACCATATATTTT. This sequence encodes CASGRSGNTIYF.

This clone was seen once. CDR3 DNA: TGTGCCAGCAGCCAACCCTCCGGGACAGGGTCTGAAAAACTGTTTTTT. Encoded protein: CASSQPSGTGSEKLFF. The chain links TRBV3-1 (or the pseudogene TRBV3-2) to TRBJ1-4; 9 nucleotides agree with TRBD1. V lost 2 bases, J lost 7 bases, and 8 bases stayed unmatched. The length of the CDR3 is 16 residues. The germline gives CDR1 LGHDT, CDR2 YNNKEL (reference sequence).

The V gene is TRBV9, the J gene TRBJ1-5; D is possibly TRBD1 (5 bases). The CDR3 runs 15 residues. V lost 2 bases, J lost 2 bases, and 11 bases lay in between. CDR1 is SGDLS and CDR2 is YYNGEE in the germline V gene. The CDR3 is CASSVNGGGNQPQHF. The CDR3 region has the DNA TGTGCCAGCAGCGTCAACGGAGGGGGCAATCAGCCCCAGCATTTT. The complete variable domain, with remaining parts taken from reference TRBV9 and TRBJ1-5, reads DSGVTQTPKHLITATGQRVTLRCSPRSGDLSVYWYQQSLDQGLQFLIQYYNGEERAKGNILERFSAQQFPDLHSELNLSSLELGDSALYFCASSVNGGGNQPQHFGDGTRLSIL.

The chain links TRBV19 to TRBJ2-7; D gene unclear. Germline V gene data show CDR1 as LNHDA and CDR2 as SQIVND (reference sequence). Trimming took off 6 bases at V and 0 bases at J, with 15 bases between the two ends. The CDR3 extends over 15 amino acids. CDR3 sequence (DNA): TGTGCCAGTAGCGGTTTCCCCGGAGTCTCCTACGAGCAGTACTTC. Amino acids: CASSGFPGVSYEQYF.

The chain joins TRBV2 to TRBJ2-2, with D perhaps TRBD1 or TRBD2 (5 bases each). CDR3 length: 14 residues. Germline loops: CDR1 SNHLY, CDR2 FYNNEI. V lost 7 bases and J 5 bases, leaving 14 bases between the germline ends. The CDR3, as DNA: TGTGCCAGCATCAGGGAGCTAGGGACCGGGGAGCTGTTTTTT. This codes for CASIRELGTGELFF.